Below, 30 T cell receptor beta chains from the same sample are listed, as sequenced in a study of cytomegalovirus exposure and HLA in healthy donors. Using immunoSEQ multiplex PCR, the repertoire was profiled, and TCRdb retains in-frame clones only, with some absent. Of over 150,000 clones in the sample, approximately 89% were seen once. The sequenced sample was PBMCs. These receptors were obtained from a man younger than 35 in good health and CMV-seropositive.

The chain employs TRBV10-3 and TRBJ2-2; the D gene is possibly TRBD1 (6 bases). CDR3 length: 14 amino acids. In germline, CDR1 is ENHRY, CDR2 SYGVKD. Trimming left V 6 bases short and J 1 base short, with 9 bases between. CDR3 residues: CAISLGQNTGELFF. The DNA for the CDR3 is TGTGCCATCAGCCTGGGACAGAACACCGGGGAGCTGTTTTTT.

This clone was detected once. The chain joins TRBV27 to TRBJ1-4, with D uncertain. This CDR3 is 13 amino acids long. V lost 3 bases and J 7 bases, leaving 9 bases between the germline ends. CDR1 and CDR2 from the germline V gene are MNHEY and SMNVEV (reference sequence). As DNA, the CDR3 is TGTGCCAGCAGTTTCAGGACTGGTGAAAAACTGTTTTTT. It yields the protein CASSFRTGEKLFF.

The chain is built from TRBV7-9 and TRBJ2-5, with 8 bases aligning to TRBD2. Germline lookup yields CDR1 SEHNR and CDR2 FQNEAQ (reference sequence). V was clipped by 4 bases and J by 4 bases; unmatched bases: 8. The CDR3 is 15 amino acids. CDR3 bases: TGTGCCAGCAGCTCGCTTGAGCGGGAGCGAGAGACCCAGTACTTC. Its translation: CASSSLERERETQYF.

The rearrangement uses TRBV7-3 and TRBJ2-2; 7 nucleotides match TRBD2. This CDR3 region has 17 residues. Looked up from germline, CDR1 is SGHTA and CDR2 is FQGTGA. Germline trimming cut 2 bases from V and 4 bases from J; bases unmatched to any gene: 10. The CDR3 protein is CASSLHHSLAATGELFF. The CDR3 DNA sequence: TGTGCCAGCAGCTTACATCATAGTCTAGCGGCCACCGGGGAGCTGTTTTTT.

The chain is built from TRBV29-1 and TRBJ2-3, with 7 positions matching TRBD2. Germline V gene sequence: CDR1 SQVTM, CDR2 ANQGSEA. Trimming removed 3 bases from V and 6 bases from J; junction bases left unmatched: 3. The CDR3 length is 12 residues. The CDR3 DNA reads TGCAGCGTTGAGTGGGGGGGGGATACGCAGTATTTT. Residues: CSVEWGGDTQYF.

V is TRBV7-9 and J is TRBJ2-5; 10 bases fit TRBD2. V trimming: 6 bases; J trimming: 4 bases; junction bases outside the gene matches: 8. From germline, CDR1 is SEHNR and CDR2 FQNEAQ (reference sequence). The CDR3 length is 15 residues. CDR3 region: CASRAAGGPGETQYF. Written as DNA, the CDR3 is TGTGCCAGCAGAGCAGCGGGAGGGCCGGGAGAGACCCAGTACTTC.

This chain uses TRBV18 with TRBJ2-3, with TRBD2 identical over 7 bases. This CDR3 comprises 14 residues. In germline, CDR1 is KGHSH, CDR2 LQKENI. V lost 1 base and J lost 6; bases outside the gene matches: 4. The CDR3, as DNA: TGTGCCAGCTCACCACTGGCGGGAGAGGATACGCAGTATTTT. Residues: CASSPLAGEDTQYF. The whole variable domain, filled in from reference TRBV18 and TRBJ2-3, reads NAGVMQNPRHLVRRRGQEARLRCSPMKGHSHVYWYRQLPEEGLKFMVYLQKENIIDESGMPKERFSAEFPKEGPSILRIQQVVRGDSAAYFCASSPLAGEDTQYFGPGTRLTVL.

This clone was counted between two and nine times. V gene TRBV28 combines with J gene TRBJ2-7; D possibly corresponds to TRBD1 (5 bases). Germline CDR1 is MDHEN and CDR2 is SYDVKM. V dropped 8 bases and J dropped 2 bases, with 13 bases sitting between them. The length of the CDR3 is 13 residues. The CDR3 loop reads CASGSDNAYEQYF. The CDR3 bases are TGTGCCAGCGGATCGGACAATGCCTACGAGCAGTACTTC. The whole variable domain, remainder taken from reference TRBV28 and TRBJ2-7, is DVKVTQSSRYLVKRTGEKVFLECVQDMDHENMFWYRQDPGLGLRLIYFSYDVKMKEKGDIPEGYSVSREKKERFSLILESASTNQTSMYLCASGSDNAYEQYFGPGTRLTVT.

This chain links TRBV5-6 with TRBJ2-3; TRBD2 is a possible D gene (5 bases). Germline V gene sequence: CDR1 SGHDT, CDR2 YYEEEE. The ends were cut back, 10 bases at V and 1 base at J, with 22 bases in the middle. The CDR3 spans 16 residues. CDR3 sequence reads: CASQRRTSEGTDTQYF. CDR3 coding DNA: TGTGCCTCCCAACGGCGAACTAGTGAGGGCACAGATACGCAGTATTTT.

This clone has a handful of counts. The rearrangement uses TRBV7-9 and TRBJ2-7; D possibly corresponds to TRBD1 (6 bases). The CDR3 extends over 13 amino acids. Germline CDR1 is SEHNR and CDR2 is FQNEAQ (reference sequence). V lost 6 bases, J lost 6 bases, and 15 bases lay in between. The CDR3 nucleotides are TGTGCCAGCAGGGACCGGACAGCGAGCGAGCAGTACTTC. Translated: CASRDRTASEQYF.

This clone appeared once. This chain links TRBV9 with TRBJ2-1, with 9 nucleotides matching TRBD2. CDR3 size: 16 residues. J gave up 6 bases and V 0 bases, and 7 bases lay outside the gene matches. The germline V gene encodes CDR1 SGDLS and CDR2 YYNGEE. In DNA form, the CDR3 reads TGTGCCAGCAGCGTAGCTGGGGGGACTAGCAGCAATGAGCAGTTCTTC. Encoded protein: CASSVAGGTSSNEQFF.

In its sample, this clone was seen once. J is TRBJ2-3 and V is TRBV5-6; 8 bases are shared with TRBD2. The CDR3 covers 15 residues. Germline V CDR1 and CDR2: SGHDT, YYEEEE. V dropped 0 bases and J dropped 4; count of bases not matched to a gene: 4. CDR3 region: CASSLGAGVADTQYF. The CDR3, as DNA: TGTGCCAGCAGCTTGGGAGCGGGAGTTGCAGATACGCAGTATTTT. Full variable domain (outside the CDR3, taken from reference TRBV5-6 and TRBJ2-3): DAGVTQSPTHLIKTRGQQVTLRCSPKSGHDTVSWYQQALGQGPQFIFQYYEEEERQRGNFPDRFSGHQFPNYSSELNVNALLLGDSALYLCASSLGAGVADTQYFGPGTRLTVL.

The table lists this clone with a few counts. Other DNA sequences of this sample code for an identical CDR3. The chain couples TRBV27 to TRBJ2-7; TRBD1 aligns across 7 bases. The CDR3 has 13 amino acids. After removal of 2 bases from V and 5 bases from J, the junction contained 3 bases not matched to a gene. Looked up from germline, CDR1 is MNHEY and CDR2 is SMNVEV (reference sequence). The CDR3: CASSLQGGDEQYF. The CDR3 DNA follows: TGTGCCAGCAGTTTACAAGGGGGCGACGAGCAGTACTTC.

The chain uses TRBV7-9 and TRBJ2-3; 10 nucleotides agree with TRBD2. V shed 2 bases, J shed 3 bases, and the junction held 5 bases outside the gene matches. CDR1 and CDR2 (germline): SEHNR, FQNEAQ (reference sequence). The CDR3 consists of 16 residues. The CDR3 sequence: CASSLLAGVGTDTQYF. For the CDR3, the DNA is TGTGCCAGCAGCTTACTAGCGGGAGTGGGGACAGATACGCAGTATTTT. Variable domain in full (rest from reference TRBV7-9 and TRBJ2-3): DTGVSQNPRHKITKRGQNVTFRCDPISEHNRLYWYRQTLGQGPEFLTYFQNEAQLEKSRLLSDRFSAERPKGSFSTLEIQRTEQGDSAMYLCASSLLAGVGTDTQYFGPGTRLTVL.

The gene calls are TRBV6-4 and TRBJ1-5, with 7 bases aligning to TRBD1. Germline V gives CDR1 MRHNA, CDR2 SNTAGT. V dropped 6 bases and J dropped 4; count of bases not matched to a gene: 3. The CDR3 is 13 residues long. The DNA of the CDR3 is TGTGCCAGCAGCACAGGGGCGAATCAGCCCCAGCATTTT. This gives the protein CASSTGANQPQHF.

V gene TRBV18 combines with J gene TRBJ2-5, with D perhaps matching TRBD1 (5 bases). From germline, CDR1 is KGHSH and CDR2 LQKENI. V was pared by 0 bases and J by 2 bases, with 7 bases between. This CDR3 spans 14 amino acids. The CDR3 loop is CASSPPSGQETQYF. The CDR3 DNA reads as TGTGCCAGCTCACCACCGTCAGGGCAAGAGACCCAGTACTTC.

The chain joins TRBV18 to TRBJ2-7; TRBD2 agrees at 8 bases. This CDR3 contains 17 residues. Germline V gene sequence: CDR1 KGHSH, CDR2 LQKENI. V trimming: 2 bases; J trimming: 3 bases; junction bases outside the gene matches: 12. The CDR3 reads CASSPTFMTGLVYEQYF. As DNA, the CDR3 is TGTGCCAGCTCACCAACGTTCATGACGGGACTAGTCTACGAGCAGTACTTC.

V gene TRBV7-8 combines with J gene TRBJ2-5; D is perhaps TRBD2 (5 bases). The germline CDR1 and CDR2 sequences are SGHVS and FQNEAQ. CDR3 length: 15 residues. With 5 bases removed from V and 12 bases from J, the gap between germline ends came to 25 bases. This chain's CDR3 is CASSPVLTAGVSKYF. CDR3 nucleotides: TGTGCCAGCAGCCCCGTTTTGACTGCCGGGGTATCAAAGTACTTC.

V gene TRBV7-2 combines with J gene TRBJ1-2; TRBD1 might be the D (6 bases). Germline V CDR1 and CDR2: SGHTA, FQGNSA. This CDR3 has 14 amino acids. V dropped 5 bases and J dropped 1 base, with 11 bases sitting between them. The CDR3 DNA reads TGTGCCAGCAGCCTAGGGGGGCTTAACTATGGCTACACCTTC. The encoded protein is CASSLGGLNYGYTF.

CDR3 in DNA: TGTGCCAGCAGTGATTCCCGCAATCTAGCTACCTACGAGCAGTACTTC. This codes for CASSDSRNLATYEQYF. This chain links TRBV2 with TRBJ2-7, with D perhaps matching TRBD2 (5 bases). V dropped 3 bases and J dropped 2 bases, with 17 bases sitting between them. CDR1 is SNHLY, CDR2 FYNNEI, per germline. CDR3 length equals 16 residues.

This clone is a singleton in its sample. This chain connects TRBV5-1 to TRBJ2-5; possibly TRBD1 for D (5 bases). V lost 1 base and J 5 bases, leaving 12 bases between the germline ends. This CDR3 spans 14 amino acids. The germline V gene encodes CDR1 SGHRS and CDR2 YFSETQ. Written as DNA, the CDR3 is TGCGCCAGCAGCTTGAAAGCAGGGTGGGAGACCCAGTACTTC. Translating gives CASSLKAGWETQYF.

This rearrangement joins TRBV5-4 to TRBJ2-3; 11 bases align to TRBD2. Losses at the gene ends were 4 bases for V and 1 base for J; bases not matched to a gene: 5. This CDR3 has 16 residues. Germline CDR1 reads SGHNT; CDR2 reads YYREEE (reference sequence). The CDR3 region is CASSQGTSGRTDTQYF. CDR3 DNA sequence: TGTGCCAGCAGCCAAGGGACTAGCGGACGCACAGATACGCAGTATTTT.

The chain uses TRBV11-3 and TRBJ2-3; 10 nucleotides align to TRBD1. The germline CDR1 and CDR2 sequences are SGHNT and YENEEA. The CDR3 runs 15 residues. After removal of 5 bases from V and 4 bases from J, the junction contained 6 bases not matched to a gene. The CDR3 sequence: CASSPGTGDADTQYF. The CDR3, as DNA: TGTGCCAGCAGCCCCGGGACAGGGGACGCAGATACGCAGTATTTT.

The V call is TRBV5-1, the J call TRBJ2-3; 7 bases align to TRBD2. The CDR3 consists of 16 residues. Germline V gene lookup returns CDR1 SGHRS and CDR2 YFSETQ. Trimming removed 4 bases from V and 2 bases from J; junction bases left unmatched: 10. This chain's CDR3 is CASSPGRESDTDTQYF. CDR3 sequence (DNA): TGCGCCAGCAGCCCGGGGCGGGAGTCAGACACAGATACGCAGTATTTT.

The chain employs TRBV5-1 and TRBJ2-7; 9 positions agree with TRBD2. The length of the CDR3 is 14 residues. From germline, CDR1 is SGHRS and CDR2 YFSETQ. V was clipped by 2 bases and J by 5 bases; unmatched bases: 5. The CDR3 bases are TGCGCCAGCAGCTTCTTGGAGCGGGGGGACGAGCAGTACTTC. As protein: CASSFLERGDEQYF.

The genes are TRBV6-6 and TRBJ1-2; perhaps TRBD1 as D (6 bases). CDR3 length equals 12 residues. Trimming took off 2 bases at V and 6 bases at J, with 7 bases between the two ends. CDR1 and CDR2 from the germline V gene are MNHNY and SVGAGI (reference sequence). CDR3 residues: CASSYEGDGYTF. In DNA, the CDR3 is TGTGCCAGCAGTTACGAGGGGGATGGCTACACCTTC.

The rearrangement joins TRBV7-3 to TRBJ2-7; 7 bases line up with TRBD2. The junction had 1 base not matched to a gene; V was cut back by 2 bases and J by 3 bases. Germline lookup yields CDR1 SGHTA and CDR2 FQGTGA. This CDR3 has 13 amino acids. Written as DNA, the CDR3 is TGTGCCAGCAGCTTAGGGGGGGGCTACGAGCAGTACTTC. It encodes CASSLGGGYEQYF.

The V call is TRBV20-1, the J call TRBJ1-1, with a possible D match to TRBD1 (5 bases). Trimming removed 4 bases from V and 6 bases from J, with 6 bases in between. Germline values: CDR1 DFQATT, CDR2 SNEGSKA (reference sequence). The CDR3 extends over 10 amino acids. The CDR3 DNA reads TGCAGTGCTATCAGGGCTGAAGCTTTCTTT. Its translation is CSAIRAEAFF.

The J gene is TRBJ2-1, the V gene TRBV7-8; D is unclear. V was shortened by 0 bases and J by 0 bases, with 9 bases between the two germline ends. Germline CDR1 reads SGHVS; CDR2 reads FQNEAQ. The CDR3 consists of 16 residues. This chain's CDR3 is CASSLAPTSSYNEQFF. The CDR3 DNA sequence: TGTGCCAGCAGCTTAGCCCCAACGAGCTCCTACAATGAGCAGTTCTTC.

The rearrangement links TRBV30 to TRBJ1-5, with D perhaps TRBD1 (5 bases). Trimming took off 2 bases at V and 6 bases at J, with 17 bases between the two ends. Looked up from germline, CDR1 is GTSNPN and CDR2 is SVGIG (reference sequence). CDR3 length: 15 amino acids. The CDR3 is CAWSPDRSLGQPQHF. DNA for the CDR3: TGTGCCTGGAGTCCCGACAGATCTTTGGGTCAGCCCCAGCATTTT.